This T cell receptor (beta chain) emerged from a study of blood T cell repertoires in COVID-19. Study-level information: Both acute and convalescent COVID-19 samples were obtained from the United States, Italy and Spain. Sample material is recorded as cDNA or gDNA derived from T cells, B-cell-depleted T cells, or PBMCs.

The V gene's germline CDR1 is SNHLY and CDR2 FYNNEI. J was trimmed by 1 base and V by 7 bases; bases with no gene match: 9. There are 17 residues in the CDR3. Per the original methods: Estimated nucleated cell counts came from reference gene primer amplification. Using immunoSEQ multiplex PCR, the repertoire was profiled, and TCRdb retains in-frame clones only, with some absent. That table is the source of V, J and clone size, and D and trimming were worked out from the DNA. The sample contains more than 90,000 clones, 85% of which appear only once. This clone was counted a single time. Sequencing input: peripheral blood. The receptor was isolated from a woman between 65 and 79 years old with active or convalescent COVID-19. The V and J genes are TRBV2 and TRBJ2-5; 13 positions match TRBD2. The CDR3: CASKGGLAGRIQETQYF. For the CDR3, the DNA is TGTGCCAGCAAAGGGGGACTAGCGGGGCGTATCCAAGAGACCCAGTACTTC.